The 11 T cell receptor beta chains in this list originate from one sample, sequenced in a study of technical replicates of blood from several donors. Some clones are missing from TCRdb's copy, which holds only in-frame ones; the method was immunoSEQ multiplex PCR. The table includes roughly 90,000 clones, roughly 92% detected once. What was sequenced was T cells isolated from PBMCs. These receptors all stem from a human donor in good health.

This chain's CDR3 is CASVRKFGQNYEQYF. CDR3 in DNA: TGTGCTAGTGTTCGTAAATTTGGACAGAACTACGAGCAGTACTTC. The chain recombines TRBV12-5 with TRBJ2-7; D may be TRBD1 (6 bases). The CDR3 contains 15 residues. The germline gives CDR1 LGHNT, CDR2 FRNRAP. Trimming removed 7 bases from V and 3 bases from J, with 19 bases in between.

A single count supports this clone. V and J are TRBV12-5 and TRBJ2-2; D is ambiguous. Between the trimmed V and J ends, which lost 1 base and 8 bases, there was a span of 8 bases. The CDR3 has 13 residues. Germline CDR1 and CDR2: LGHNT and FRNRAP. CDR3: CASGLARSGELFF. DNA for the CDR3: TGTGCTAGTGGTTTGGCCCGGTCGGGGGAGCTGTTTTTT.

The rearrangement uses TRBV19 and TRBJ1-1, with D possibly being TRBD1 (6 bases). The V gene's germline CDR1 is LNHDA and CDR2 SQIVND (reference sequence). Deletions cut 4 bases from V and 11 bases from J, with 17 bases between. The CDR3 extends over 13 amino acids. The CDR3 spells CASSTQEGTRAFF. CDR3 sequence (DNA): TGTGCCAGTAGTACCCAAGAGGGGACAAGGGCTTTCTTT.

V usage is TRBV19 and J usage is TRBJ1-2; 7 positions match TRBD1. V was clipped by 9 bases and J by 0 bases; unmatched bases: 13. CDR1 is LNHDA and CDR2 is SQIVND in the germline V gene (reference sequence). The CDR3 loop spans 16 amino acids. CDR3 amino acids: CASSLTGSVANYGYTF. CDR3 nucleotide sequence: TGTGCCAGCAGTTTGACAGGGAGCGTTGCTAACTATGGCTACACCTTC.

The chain carries TRBV15 and TRBJ2-1; 7 bases line up with TRBD2. Germline V gives CDR1 LNHNV, CDR2 YYDKDF (reference sequence). V lost 5 bases to trimming and J lost 6 bases; unmatched junction nucleotides: 16. The CDR3 spans 17 residues. CDR3 residues: CATSFNLAGGEFNEQFF. CDR3 nucleotide sequence: TGTGCCACCAGCTTTAATTTAGCGGGCGGGGAGTTCAATGAGCAGTTCTTC.

This clone was recorded once. This chain uses TRBV7-8 with TRBJ1-5, with D maybe TRBD1 (6 bases). Trimming left V 5 bases short and J 1 base short, with 9 bases between. The CDR3 is 14 residues long. CDR1 is SGHVS, CDR2 FQNEAQ, per germline. The CDR3 protein is CASSLGQSNQPQHF. The CDR3 nucleotides read TGTGCCAGCAGCCTAGGACAGAGCAATCAGCCCCAGCATTTT.

This chain connects TRBV12-1 to TRBJ1-5; TRBD1, the table's D call, lacks a check against the DNA. TRBV12-1 is listed as a pseudogene. The CDR3 covers 17 residues. The CDR3 reads CASSTRTGAHSNQPQHF. The CDR3 DNA follows: TGTGCCAGCAGCACTCGGACAGGGGCCCATAGCAATCAGCCCCAGCATTTT.

This chain links TRBV15 with TRBJ1-4; 7 bases are shared with TRBD1. V gave up 5 bases and J gave up 6 bases; unmatched junction bases: 12. In germline, CDR1 is LNHNV, CDR2 YYDKDF (reference sequence). The CDR3 consists of 16 residues. The CDR3 DNA reads TGTGCCACCAGCGAATATACCCAGGGGGAAGATGAAAAACTGTTTTTT. Its protein is CATSEYTQGEDEKLFF.

This chain connects TRBV29-1 to TRBJ2-7; unclear D gene. From germline, CDR1 is SQVTM and CDR2 ANQGSEA. Between the trimmed V and J ends, which lost 1 base and 7 bases, there was a span of 14 bases. This CDR3 spans 13 amino acids. CDR3 amino acids: CSVEVSQSTEQYF. The CDR3 bases are TGCAGCGTTGAAGTTAGCCAAAGCACAGAGCAGTACTTC.

This clone was detected only a few times. CDR3 sequence reads: CASNPGTGGYEQYF. CDR3 DNA sequence: TGTGCCAGCAACCCCGGGACAGGGGGCTACGAGCAGTACTTC. The rearrangement uses TRBV6-6 and TRBJ2-7; 11 bases are a match to TRBD1. V gave up 7 bases and J gave up 3 bases; unmatched junction bases: 5. Germline V lookup: CDR1 MNHNY, CDR2 SVGAGI (reference sequence). This CDR3 comprises 14 residues.

This clone is medium-sized within its sample. The chain is built from TRBV13 and TRBJ1-1; D call uncertain. The length of the CDR3 is 12 residues. V was shortened by 4 bases and J by 3 bases, with 6 bases between the two germline ends. Germline CDR1 PRHDT, CDR2 FYEKMQ (reference sequence). CDR3 sequence reads: CASSWQDTEAFF. CDR3 coding DNA: TGTGCCAGCAGCTGGCAGGACACTGAAGCTTTCTTT.